This TCR beta chain was recovered during a study of CD8 T cells in Susac syndrome. In blood CD8+ and CD4+ T cells, TCR beta underwent sequencing. While CD8+ and CD4+ T cells were isolated negatively, TEMRA cells were enriched by FACS. RNA in amounts of roughly 0.45 to 1 ug was reverse transcribed with random hexamers. The CDR3 of TCR beta was amplified by immunoSEQ multiplex PCR across 54 Vbeta and 13 Jbeta. TCRdb used MiXCR to reprocess the immunoSEQ multiplex PCR reads, holding one entry per CDR3 protein. Of about 130,000 distinct CDR3 sequences listed, about 95% are singletons. Per the germline V gene, CDR1 is LNHDA and CDR2 is SQIVND (reference sequence). The CDR3 is 11 residues long. The V end lost 5 bases, the J end lost 7 bases, and 9 bases lay between the germline ends. This clonotype is a singleton in its sample.

The sequenced sample consisted of CD4+ T cells from PBMCs. The chain links TRBV19 to TRBJ2-7; D perhaps matches TRBD1 (5 bases). This sequence originates from a human donor in good health. CDR3 nucleotides: TGTGCCAGTAGTGTCCGACAGGAGCAGTACTTC. This translates into CASSVRQEQYF.